This entry lists 9 T cell receptor beta chains sequenced from one sample in a study of pediatric ulcerative colitis. Only in-frame clones appear in the TCRdb table, and some are missing; sequencing was by immunoSEQ multiplex PCR. The sample has more than 40,000 clones, 78% seen once; the top ten hold more than 3.5%. During colonoscopy, one to two rectal pinch biopsies were collected. Sequencing used gut tissue. The receptor set was obtained from a girl aged 5-17 years with moderate ulcerative colitis.

CDR3 nucleotides: TGCGCCAGCAGCTTGGACGGACAGCCTTACGAGCAGTACTTC. It translates to CASSLDGQPYEQYF. The chain combines TRBV5-1 with TRBJ2-7; TRBD1 is a possible D gene (6 bases). V lost 0 bases, J lost 4 bases, and 11 bases lay in between. The CDR3 totals 14 residues. CDR1 SGHRS and CDR2 YFSETQ come from the germline V gene.

The sample holds a few counts of this clone. V is TRBV10-1 and J is TRBJ1-1; 7 nucleotides align to TRBD1. Looked up from germline, CDR1 is WNHNN and CDR2 is SYGVQD (reference sequence). The CDR3 has 13 residues. Trimming removed 6 bases from V and 0 bases from J; junction bases left unmatched: 1. The CDR3 sequence: CASRGQMNTEAFF. For the CDR3, the DNA is TGCGCCAGCAGGGGACAGATGAACACTGAAGCTTTCTTT.

This chain links TRBV6-1 with TRBJ2-5, with D tentatively TRBD2 (6 bases). The V gene lost 6 bases and the J gene lost 4 bases, with 15 bases spanning the gap. This CDR3 contains 14 residues. Germline loops: CDR1 MNHNS, CDR2 SASEGT. This CDR3 is CASRDPGLRETQYF. CDR3 DNA sequence: TGTGCCAGCAGGGACCCGGGACTGAGAGAGACCCAGTACTTC.

This clone was counted a few times. V gene TRBV5-1 combines with J gene TRBJ1-2, with no clear D. The V end was cut by 4 bases, the J end by 3 bases, with 16 bases between. The CDR3 totals 15 residues. The V gene's germline CDR1 is SGHRS and CDR2 YFSETQ. The CDR3, as DNA: TGCGCCAGCAGCCTCGAAGATACATGGGACTATGGCTACACCTTC. This sequence encodes CASSLEDTWDYGYTF. Full variable domain (outside the CDR3, taken from reference TRBV5-1 and TRBJ1-2): KAGVTQTPRYLIKTRGQQVTLSCSPISGHRSVSWYQQTPGQGLQFLFEYFSETQRNKGNFPGRFSGRQFSNSRSEMNVSTLELGDSALYLCASSLEDTWDYGYTFGSGTRLTVV.

This clone was counted between two and nine times. The V and J genes are TRBV10-3 and TRBJ2-7; TRBD1 matches at 9 bases. This CDR3 contains 13 residues. The germline CDR1 and CDR2 sequences are ENHRY and SYGVKD. V gave up 7 bases and J gave up 3 bases; unmatched junction bases: 4. The CDR3 DNA sequence: TGTGCCATCACAGGGACAGGGAGCTACGAGCAGTACTTC. This gives the protein CAITGTGSYEQYF.

DNA for the CDR3: TGCGCCAGCAGTGTGGGGACGGTTAATGAAAAACTGTTTTTT. Amino acids: CASSVGTVNEKLFF. V usage is TRBV5-1 and J usage is TRBJ1-4, with TRBD1 as a possible D gene (5 bases). Germline assignment: CDR1 SGHRS and CDR2 YFSETQ. Deletions cut 5 bases from V and 4 bases from J, with 12 bases between. CDR3 size: 14 residues.

The chain employs TRBV29-1 and TRBJ1-1, with 7 bases that match TRBD1. Looked up from germline, CDR1 is SQVTM and CDR2 is ANQGSEA. Losses at the gene ends were 6 bases for V and 5 bases for J; bases not matched to a gene: 12. This CDR3 is built from 14 residues. For the CDR3, the DNA is TGCAGCGTCGCCAGACAGGGAGGAATTACTGAAGCTTTCTTT. Encoded protein: CSVARQGGITEAFF.

The rearrangement uses TRBV29-1 and TRBJ2-1, with a weak D call TRBD1 (6 bases). CDR1 is SQVTM and CDR2 is ANQGSEA in the germline V gene. The CDR3 is 14 amino acids. V was cut by 7 bases and J by 1 base, with 14 bases left in between. The CDR3 is CSATLGASYNEQFF. Written as DNA, the CDR3 is TGCAGCGCCACCTTGGGGGCATCCTACAATGAGCAGTTCTTC.

CDR3 DNA: TGTGCCATCAGCAGGGGGGACGGCTACACCTTC. Amino acid sequence: CAISRGDGYTF. This chain joins TRBV10-3 and TRBJ1-2; the match to TRBD1 covers 7 bases. J was trimmed by 8 bases and V by 6 bases; bases with no gene match: 3. CDR1 is ENHRY, CDR2 SYGVKD, per germline. This CDR3 has 11 residues.